This entry concerns a single TCR beta chain. Antigen unknown. The data were obtained in a study of CD8 T cells in ankylosing spondylitis. Study-wide findings and caveats: What seemed typical of ankylosing spondylitis blood was a TCR beta motif built from 8 or 9 highly homologous variants. Disease-linked clones were reportedly significantly enriched in matched ankylosing spondylitis synovial fluid.

Via MiXCR, TCRdb re-called the 5' RACE reads, giving one row per CDR3 protein. The profile shows about 800,000 distinct CDR3 sequences, about 10% of them singletons. Sequences were obtained from blood, either unsorted or a sorted T cell fraction (not recorded which). The clonotype comes from a male donor with ankylosing spondylitis.

CDR3 sequence reads: CSARDAGGTGELFF. The CDR3 nucleotides read TGCAGTGCTAGAGATGCAGGGGGGACCGGGGAGCTGTTTTTT. The genes are TRBV20-1 and TRBJ2-2; possible D gene TRBD1, 7 bases. CDR1 is DFQATT, CDR2 SNEGSKA, per germline (reference sequence). This CDR3 has 14 amino acids. The ends were cut back, 0 bases at V and 5 bases at J, with 10 bases in the middle.